These 30 T cell receptor beta chains were all obtained from the same sample, sequenced in a study of blood T cells in healthy people across ages (dated by TCRdb to between 2014 and 2017). The library was built by means of 5' RACE. A second PCR of roughly 6 to 11 cycles was run with a J-beta primer mix and a sample-barcoded 5' primer. TCRdb reworked the public reads: Q25 trimming with fastp, MiXCR clone assembly, productive beta chains retained. Merged by CDR3 protein, the rows form single entries marked with the most common genes and DNA. Counted in this sample were 1.5 million to 2 million distinct CDR3 sequences; about 39% of them appeared once. Roughly 23% of the sample goes to the ten largest clones. The sample comprised blood. The source of these receptors is a human donor in good health.

The rearrangement uses TRBV11-2 and TRBJ2-3, with 7 bases identical to TRBD1. The CDR3 length is 16 residues. V dropped 4 bases and J dropped 2; count of bases not matched to a gene: 9. Per germline, CDR1 SGHAT and CDR2 FQNNGV. The CDR3 is CASSSITGTVTDTQYF. The CDR3 DNA is TGTGCCAGCAGCTCAATCACCGGGACAGTCACAGATACGCAGTATTTT.

This clonotype was counted only a few times. This chain uses TRBV6-5 with TRBJ2-5; TRBD2 agrees at 8 bases. Per the germline V gene, CDR1 is MNHEY and CDR2 is SVGAGI. The CDR3 length is 15 residues. J gave up 7 bases and V 3 bases, and 10 bases lay outside the gene matches. The CDR3 is CASSYADTAGGTQYF. For the CDR3, the DNA is TGTGCCAGCAGTTATGCCGACACGGCGGGAGGGACCCAGTACTTC.

The chain links TRBV14 to TRBJ2-3, with 9 bases matching TRBD2. Germline assignment: CDR1 SGHDN and CDR2 FVKESK. CDR3 length equals 15 residues. The CDR3 spells CVGSEPGLASDTQYF. For the CDR3, the DNA is TGTGTCGGCAGCGAACCGGGACTAGCTTCAGATACGCAGTATTTT.

The chain has TRBV5-6 and TRBJ2-7, with 9 bases that match TRBD1. CDR3 length: 14 residues. Losses at the gene ends were 9 bases for V and 1 base for J; bases not matched to a gene: 8. Germline CDR1 and CDR2: SGHDT and YYEEEE. The CDR3 nucleotides are TGTGCCACACATACCGGGACAGGGTCCTACGAGCAGTACTTC. It yields the protein CATHTGTGSYEQYF.

This rearrangement joins TRBV29-1 to TRBJ2-5; D gene uncertain. The V end was cut by 3 bases, the J end by 5 bases, with 7 bases between. The CDR3 is 11 amino acids. In germline, CDR1 is SQVTM, CDR2 ANQGSEA. The CDR3 protein is CSVDGWETQYF. CDR3 in DNA: TGCAGCGTTGATGGGTGGGAGACCCAGTACTTC.

The rearrangement uses TRBV20-1 and TRBJ1-4; D possibly corresponds to TRBD1 (6 bases). V dropped 3 bases and J dropped 7 bases, with 12 bases sitting between them. CDR3 length: 13 residues. The germline V gene encodes CDR1 DFQATT and CDR2 SNEGSKA (reference sequence). CDR3 coding DNA: TGCAGTGCTAGTAGAGGGGGTGGTGAAAAACTGTTTTTT. It codes for CSASRGGGEKLFF.

The V and J genes are TRBV5-6 and TRBJ2-5; no clear D. V lost 2 bases and J lost 2, with 7 bases in between. The CDR3 runs to 13 residues. Germline V CDR1 and CDR2: SGHDT, YYEEEE. The CDR3 DNA follows: TGTGCCAGCAGCTTTCTCCCTCAAGAGACCCAGTACTTC. It specifies CASSFLPQETQYF.

This clonotype was seen only a few times. The chain has TRBV20-1 and TRBJ1-2; D is perhaps TRBD1 (5 bases). The V gene's germline CDR1 is DFQATT and CDR2 SNEGSKA (reference sequence). The CDR3 has 12 amino acids. Deletions cut 6 bases from V and 4 bases from J, with 12 bases between. In DNA form, the CDR3 reads TGCAGTGCCGTCCCAGGGTCCTATGGCTACACCTTC. This encodes CSAVPGSYGYTF.

This clonotype has a handful of counts. V gene TRBV15 combines with J gene TRBJ1-2; 12 bases are shared with TRBD1. Unmatched junction bases numbered 6, after V lost 0 bases and J lost 4 bases. The CDR3 is 17 residues long. The germline CDR1 and CDR2 sequences are LNHNV and YYDKDF (reference sequence). The CDR3: CATSRDRGTGGPYGYTF. The DNA of the CDR3 is TGTGCCACCAGCAGAGACCGCGGGACAGGGGGCCCCTATGGCTACACCTTC.

This clonotype showed up just a few times. V usage is TRBV7-2 and J usage is TRBJ2-1; TRBD2 agrees at 12 bases. V lost 0 bases to trimming and J lost 4 bases; unmatched junction nucleotides: 4. CDR1 and CDR2 from the germline V gene are SGHTA and FQGNSA. This CDR3 is built from 17 residues. The DNA for the CDR3 is TGTGCCAGCAGCTTAGCGCCGCTAGCGGGGGGGTACAATGAGCAGTTCTTC. Its protein is CASSLAPLAGGYNEQFF.

Note on this clonotype: The junction departs from germline at one end; a sequencing error may be responsible. The chain couples TRBV29-1 to TRBJ2-4, with TRBD1 as a possible D gene (5 bases). CDR3 length: 13 amino acids. In germline, CDR1 is SQVTM, CDR2 ANQGSEA. The CDR3: CSVEGRVGNIQYF. The CDR3 DNA is TGCAGCGTGGAAGGCAGGGTAGGAAACATTCAGTACTTC. The whole variable domain, filled in from reference TRBV29-1 and TRBJ2-4, reads SAVISQKPSRDICQRGTSLTIQCQVDSQVTMMFWYRQQPGQSLTLIATANQGSEATYESGFVIDKFPISRPNLTFSTLTVSNMSPEDSSIYLCSVEGRVGNIQYFGAGTRLSVL.

This clonotype was detected a few times. V usage is TRBV19 and J usage is TRBJ2-3; 7 positions match TRBD2. The CDR3 loop spans 17 amino acids. J lost 7 bases, V lost 6 bases, and 19 bases had no gene match. The germline V gene has CDR1 LNHDA and CDR2 SQIVND (reference sequence). This chain's CDR3 is CASSVLVGLGDRHTQYF. The CDR3 DNA sequence: TGTGCCAGTAGCGTCCTCGTCGGACTAGGCGATAGGCATACGCAGTATTTT.

This clonotype was counted many times. V and J are TRBV12-3 or TRBV12-4 and TRBJ2-7; the match to TRBD2 covers 7 bases. V lost 3 bases and J lost 0; bases outside the gene matches: 5. The CDR3 consists of 15 residues. The CDR3 nucleotides are TGTGCCAGCAGTTTGGGGGGGACCTCCTCCTACGAGCAGTACTTC. Translated, it gives CASSLGGTSSYEQYF.

The CDR3: CATSSTGGMPEAFF. CDR3 nucleotides: TGTGCCACCAGCAGTACAGGGGGCATGCCTGAAGCTTTCTTT. The chain is built from TRBV15 and TRBJ1-1; TRBD1 agrees at 9 bases. The CDR3 loop spans 14 amino acids. Losses at the gene ends were 3 bases for V and 6 bases for J; bases not matched to a gene: 5. The germline CDR1 and CDR2 sequences are LNHNV and YYDKDF (reference sequence).

The table lists this clonotype with a few counts. The chain employs TRBV4-3 and TRBJ1-2; unclear D gene. Deletions cut 0 bases from V and 4 bases from J, with 15 bases between. The CDR3 is 16 residues long. Germline V CDR1 and CDR2: LGHNA, YSLEER. Here the CDR3 DNA reads TGCGCCAGCAGCCAAGATGCGTCAGGCAGCTTCTATGGCTACACCTTC. Its protein is CASSQDASGSFYGYTF.

This clonotype was picked up many times. The chain uses TRBV29-1 and TRBJ2-7; D remains unclear. The CDR3 consists of 11 residues. CDR1 and CDR2 (germline): SQVTM, ANQGSEA. Trimming shortened V by 0 bases and J by 9 bases, and 9 bases separated the two germline ends. The DNA for the CDR3 is TGCAGCGTTGAAGAACCCAGTGGGCAGTACTTC. The encoded protein is CSVEEPSGQYF.

A note on this clonotype: Possible read error: a much larger clone is one base away. Here the CDR3 reads CASIQGGYEQYF. In nucleotides, the CDR3 is TGTGCCAGCATCCAAGGGGGGTACGAGCAGTACTTC. V usage is TRBV2 and J usage is TRBJ2-7; D possibly uses TRBD1 or TRBD2 (6 bases each). The CDR3 has 12 amino acids. V shed 7 bases and J shed 4 bases, with 11 bases lying between them. CDR1 and CDR2 from the germline V gene are SNHLY and FYNNEI.

The rearrangement joins TRBV12-3 or TRBV12-4 to TRBJ2-2, with 7 bases identical to TRBD1. Trimming removed 3 bases from V and 4 bases from J; junction bases left unmatched: 8. CDR3 length: 16 amino acids. In DNA form, the CDR3 reads TGTGCCAGCAGTTTTGAGACAGGGAGTGCCACCGGGGAGCTGTTTTTT. Its translation is CASSFETGSATGELFF.

This clonotype was observed a few times. The chain uses TRBV2 and TRBJ2-4, with TRBD2 matching 10 bases. Judging by the DNA end, TRBJ2-7 fits better; the J call may be wrong. This CDR3 contains 15 residues. Looked up from germline, CDR1 is SNHLY and CDR2 is FYNNEI. CDR3 region: CASSPSGGAIYEQYF. CDR3 sequence (DNA): TGTGCCAGCAGCCCAAGCGGGGGGGCTATTTACGAGCAGTACTTC.

This chain joins TRBV6-5 and TRBJ1-2, with D hard to call. V lost 11 bases, J lost 4 bases, and 17 bases lay in between. Germline V gives CDR1 MNHEY, CDR2 SVGAGI. This CDR3 is built from 13 residues. Here the CDR3 reads CAGKSTDIYGYTF. The CDR3 DNA reads as TGTGCCGGCAAATCAACAGATATCTATGGCTACACCTTC.

This clonotype was counted a few times. This chain connects TRBV4-1 to TRBJ2-5; 8 bases map to TRBD1. Germline V gives CDR1 MGHRA, CDR2 YSYEKL. CDR3 length: 15 residues. V lost 3 bases to trimming and J lost 5 bases; unmatched junction nucleotides: 8. The CDR3 region has the DNA TGCGCCAGCAGCCAGACCGGACAGGGCGGTGAGACCCAGTACTTC. Residues: CASSQTGQGGETQYF.

This clonotype was detected only a few times. A read error may explain this, as a much larger clone is one base away. The gene calls are TRBV11-2 and TRBJ2-3; perhaps TRBD2 as D (5 bases). The CDR3 length is 14 residues. The germline CDR1 and CDR2 sequences are SGHAT and FQNNGV. In DNA form, the CDR3 reads TGTGCCAGCAGCTTAGGCGCTAGCACAGATGCGCAGTATTTT. This sequence encodes CASSLGASTDAQYF.

Notes on this clonotype: Germline and junction disagree at one end, which may indicate a read error. The chain's CDR3 is CASSPSGGTYNKQFF. CDR3 coding DNA: TGTGCCAGCAGCCCCAGTGGCGGGACCTACAATAAGCAGTTCTTC. The V and J genes are TRBV9 and TRBJ2-1; D perhaps matches TRBD2 (6 bases). Germline CDR1 and CDR2: SGDLS and YYNGEE. This CDR3 contains 15 residues.

In this sample, this clonotype turned up a few times. V gene TRBV7-9 combines with J gene TRBJ1-2; D is perhaps TRBD1 (5 bases). Germline V gene sequence: CDR1 SEHNR, CDR2 FQNEAQ (reference sequence). V lost 5 bases and J lost 7, with 8 bases in between. There are 11 residues in the CDR3. The CDR3 here is CASSPGTGYTF. Written as DNA, the CDR3 is TGTGCCAGCAGCCCAGGGACTGGCTACACCTTC.

This chain connects TRBV15 to TRBJ1-4; D not resolved. This CDR3 has 16 amino acids. Trimming pared 7 bases from V and 4 bases from J, leaving 19 bases between. Germline CDR1 LNHNV, CDR2 YYDKDF (reference sequence). DNA for the CDR3: TGTGCCACCAACCCAACCCCCGGGAATAGTAATGAAAAACTGTTTTTT. This translates into CATNPTPGNSNEKLFF.

At least ten counts were recorded for this clonotype. The gene calls are TRBV7-8 and TRBJ2-3; 9 nucleotides match TRBD1. Germline trimming cut 6 bases from V and 3 bases from J; bases unmatched to any gene: 7. The germline CDR1 and CDR2 sequences are SGHVS and FQNEAQ. CDR3 length: 15 residues. CDR3 residues: CASSQGQGSTDTQYF. The CDR3 bases are TGTGCCAGCAGTCAGGGACAGGGCTCGACAGATACGCAGTATTTT.

In this sample, this clonotype turned up a few times. The V call is TRBV7-2, the J call TRBJ2-6, with D possibly matching TRBD1 (5 bases). The germline gives CDR1 SGHTA, CDR2 FQGNSA. The CDR3 loop spans 14 amino acids. Trimming shortened V by 3 bases and J by 4 bases, and 7 bases separated the two germline ends. The CDR3 here is CASSFRTGANVLTF. As DNA, the CDR3 is TGTGCCAGCAGCTTCAGGACAGGGGCCAACGTCCTGACTTTC.

The chain uses TRBV28 and TRBJ1-1; possible D gene TRBD1, 6 bases. The germline CDR1 and CDR2 sequences are MDHEN and SYDVKM. CDR3 size: 15 residues. The V end was cut by 5 bases, the J end by 5 bases, with 18 bases between. The CDR3 DNA follows: TGTGCCAGCAGTCGTCACTCAGGGGCTTCTACTGAAGCTTTCTTT. As protein: CASSRHSGASTEAFF.

The chain combines TRBV14 with TRBJ1-4; TRBD1 agrees at 7 bases. Germline V CDR1 and CDR2: SGHDN, FVKESK. The trim removed 4 bases at V and 7 bases at J, leaving 9 bases unmatched. The CDR3 sequence is 15 residues long. The CDR3 sequence is CASSLRQGPFEKLFF. The CDR3 bases are TGTGCCAGCAGCCTCCGACAGGGTCCTTTTGAAAAACTGTTTTTT.

CDR3 DNA sequence: TGTGCCAGCAGTTTCGGGACTAGCGGGGGGAGGAAGACCCAGTACTTC. This sequence encodes CASSFGTSGGRKTQYF. The V gene is TRBV12-3 or TRBV12-4, the J gene TRBJ2-5; 15 bases match TRBD2. V dropped 3 bases and J dropped 6; count of bases not matched to a gene: 5. This CDR3 has 16 residues.